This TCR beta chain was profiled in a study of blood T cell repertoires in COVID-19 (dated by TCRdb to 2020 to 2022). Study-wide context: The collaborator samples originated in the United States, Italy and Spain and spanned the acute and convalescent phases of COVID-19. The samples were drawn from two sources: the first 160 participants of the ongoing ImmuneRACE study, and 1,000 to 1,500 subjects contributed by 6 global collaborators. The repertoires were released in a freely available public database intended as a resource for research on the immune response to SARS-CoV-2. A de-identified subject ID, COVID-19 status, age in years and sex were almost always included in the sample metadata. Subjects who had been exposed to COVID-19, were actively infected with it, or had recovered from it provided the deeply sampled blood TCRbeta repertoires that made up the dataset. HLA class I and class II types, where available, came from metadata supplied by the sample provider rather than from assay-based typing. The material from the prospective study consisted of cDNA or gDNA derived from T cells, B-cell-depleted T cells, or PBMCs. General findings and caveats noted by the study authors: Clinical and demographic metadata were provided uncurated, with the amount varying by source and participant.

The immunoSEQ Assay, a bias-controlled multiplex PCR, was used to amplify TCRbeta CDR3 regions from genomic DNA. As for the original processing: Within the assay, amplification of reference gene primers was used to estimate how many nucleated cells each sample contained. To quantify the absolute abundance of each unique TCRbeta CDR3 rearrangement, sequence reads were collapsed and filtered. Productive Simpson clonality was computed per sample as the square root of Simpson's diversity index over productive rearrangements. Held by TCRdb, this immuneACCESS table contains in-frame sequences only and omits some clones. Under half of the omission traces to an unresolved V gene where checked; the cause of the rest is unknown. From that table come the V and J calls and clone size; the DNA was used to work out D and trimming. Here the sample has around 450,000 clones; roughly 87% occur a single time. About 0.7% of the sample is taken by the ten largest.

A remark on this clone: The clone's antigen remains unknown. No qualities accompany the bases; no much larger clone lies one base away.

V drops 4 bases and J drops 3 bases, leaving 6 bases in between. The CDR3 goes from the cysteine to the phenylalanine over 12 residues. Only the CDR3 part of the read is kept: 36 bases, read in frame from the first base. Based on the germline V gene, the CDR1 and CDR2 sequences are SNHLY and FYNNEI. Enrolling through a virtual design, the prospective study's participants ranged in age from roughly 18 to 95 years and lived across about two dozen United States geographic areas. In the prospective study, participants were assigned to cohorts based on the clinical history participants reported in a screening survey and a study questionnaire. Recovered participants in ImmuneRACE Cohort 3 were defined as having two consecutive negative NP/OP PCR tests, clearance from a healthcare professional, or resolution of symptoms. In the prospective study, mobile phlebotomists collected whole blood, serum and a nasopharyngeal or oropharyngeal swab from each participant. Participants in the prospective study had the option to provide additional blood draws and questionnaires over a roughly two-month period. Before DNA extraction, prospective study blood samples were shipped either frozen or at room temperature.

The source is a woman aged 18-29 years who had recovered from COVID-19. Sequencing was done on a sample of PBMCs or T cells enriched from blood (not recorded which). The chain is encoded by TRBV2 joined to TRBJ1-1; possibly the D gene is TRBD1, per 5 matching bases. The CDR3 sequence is CASSAQDTEAFF. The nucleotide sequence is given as TGTGCCAGCAGTGCACAGGACACTGAAGCTTTCTTT.